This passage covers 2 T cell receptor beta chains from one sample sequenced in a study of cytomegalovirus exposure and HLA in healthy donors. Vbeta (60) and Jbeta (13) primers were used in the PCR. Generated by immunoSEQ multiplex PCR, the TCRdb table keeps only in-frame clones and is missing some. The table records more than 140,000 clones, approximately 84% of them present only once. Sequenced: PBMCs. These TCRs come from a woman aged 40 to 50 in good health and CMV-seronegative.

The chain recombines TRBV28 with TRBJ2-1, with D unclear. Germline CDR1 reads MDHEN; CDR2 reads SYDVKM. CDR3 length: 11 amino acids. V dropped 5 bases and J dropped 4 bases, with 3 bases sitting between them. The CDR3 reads CASSPYNEQFF. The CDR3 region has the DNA TGTGCCAGCAGTCCATACAATGAGCAGTTCTTC.

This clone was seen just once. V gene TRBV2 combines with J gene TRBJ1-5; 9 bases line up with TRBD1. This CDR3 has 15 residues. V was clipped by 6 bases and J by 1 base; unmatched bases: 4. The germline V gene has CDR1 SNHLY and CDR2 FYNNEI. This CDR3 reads CASRPGQGSNQPQHF. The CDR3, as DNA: TGTGCCAGCAGGCCGGGACAGGGCAGCAATCAGCCCCAGCATTTT.